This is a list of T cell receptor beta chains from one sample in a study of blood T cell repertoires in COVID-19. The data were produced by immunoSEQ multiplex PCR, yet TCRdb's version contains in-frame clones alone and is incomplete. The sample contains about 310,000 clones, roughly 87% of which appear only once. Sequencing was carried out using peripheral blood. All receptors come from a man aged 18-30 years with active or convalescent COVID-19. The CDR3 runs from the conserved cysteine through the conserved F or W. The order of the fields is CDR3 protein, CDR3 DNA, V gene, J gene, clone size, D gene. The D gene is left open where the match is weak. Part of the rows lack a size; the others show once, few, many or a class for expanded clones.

CDR3aa: CATSESSGGTDTQYF
CDR3nt: TGTGCCACCAGTGAATCTAGCGGGGGCACAGATACGCAGTATTTT
v_gene: TRBV24-1
j_gene: TRBJ2-3
abundance: -
d_gene: TRBD2

CDR3aa: CASSITGTYNEQFF
CDR3nt: TGTGCCAGTAGTATAACAGGGACCTACAATGAGCAGTTCTTC
v_gene: TRBV19
j_gene: TRBJ2-1
abundance: -
d_gene: -

CDR3aa: CASTDLISTDTQYF
CDR3nt: TGTGCCAGCACTGACTTAATAAGCACAGATACGCAGTATTTT
v_gene: TRBV27
j_gene: TRBJ2-3
abundance: -
d_gene: -

CDR3aa: CASTPLGPYNEQFF
CDR3nt: TGTGCCAGTACCCCACTGGGGCCTTACAATGAGCAGTTCTTC
v_gene: TRBV19
j_gene: TRBJ2-1
abundance: -
d_gene: -

CDR3aa: CASSLGGGNQPQHF
CDR3nt: TGTGCCAGCAGCTTAGGGGGGGGCAATCAGCCCCAGCATTTT
v_gene: TRBV7-9
j_gene: TRBJ1-5
abundance: -
d_gene: -

CDR3aa: CASSQVGGQVFYEQYF
CDR3nt: TGCGCCAGCAGCCAAGTAGGTGGACAGGTATTCTACGAGCAGTACTTC
v_gene: TRBV4-1
j_gene: TRBJ2-7
abundance: -
d_gene: TRBD1

CDR3aa: CASSYEEGVELFF
CDR3nt: TGCGCCAGCAGCTATGAAGAGGGAGTGGAGCTGTTTTTT
v_gene: TRBV5-1
j_gene: TRBJ2-2
abundance: -
d_gene: -

CDR3aa: CASSGRGKRTAQYF
CDR3nt: TGTGCCAGCAGTGGGCGGGGAAAGAGAACGGCGCAGTATTTT
v_gene: TRBV2
j_gene: TRBJ2-3
abundance: -
d_gene: -

CDR3aa: CASSQFGVSTDTQYF
CDR3nt: TGTGCCAGCAGCCAGTTCGGGGTTAGCACAGATACGCAGTATTTT
v_gene: TRBV14
j_gene: TRBJ2-3
abundance: -
d_gene: -

CDR3aa: CASSVDTGYETQYF
CDR3nt: TGTGCCAGCAGCGTAGATACAGGGTATGAGACCCAGTACTTC
v_gene: TRBV9
j_gene: TRBJ2-5
abundance: -
d_gene: -

CDR3aa: CASSPPHPGKVEKLFF
CDR3nt: TGTGCCAGCTCACCACCGCATCCGGGGAAGGTTGAAAAACTGTTTTTT
v_gene: TRBV18
j_gene: TRBJ1-4
abundance: -
d_gene: -

CDR3aa: CASSWATSGDYNEQFF
CDR3nt: TGCGCCAGCAGCTGGGCGACTAGCGGAGATTACAATGAGCAGTTCTTC
v_gene: TRBV5-1
j_gene: TRBJ2-1
abundance: -
d_gene: TRBD2

CDR3aa: CASSPLLNEKLFF
CDR3nt: TGTGCCAGCAGTCCGCTACTTAATGAAAAACTGTTTTTT
v_gene: TRBV12-3/TRBV12-4
j_gene: TRBJ1-4
abundance: -
d_gene: -

CDR3aa: CASSLPGTGTLYF
CDR3nt: TGCGCCAGCAGCTTGCCCGGGACAGGCACCCTGTACTTC
v_gene: TRBV5-1
j_gene: TRBJ2-7
abundance: many
d_gene: TRBD1

CDR3aa: CASSRRGPNTGELFF
CDR3nt: TGTGCCAGCAGCCGCAGGGGCCCGAACACCGGGGAGCTGTTTTTT
v_gene: TRBV14
j_gene: TRBJ2-2
abundance: -
d_gene: -

CDR3aa: CASSLAGSASTDTQYF
CDR3nt: TGTGCCAGCAGCTTAGCTGGTAGCGCAAGCACAGATACGCAGTATTTT
v_gene: TRBV7-6
j_gene: TRBJ2-3
abundance: -
d_gene: -

CDR3aa: CATSRVASGRPTDTQYF
CDR3nt: TGTGCCACCAGCAGAGTGGCTAGCGGGAGACCGACAGATACGCAGTATTTT
v_gene: TRBV15
j_gene: TRBJ2-3
abundance: -
d_gene: TRBD2

CDR3aa: CASSYAGLGGYTF
CDR3nt: TGTGCCAGCAGCTATGCAGGGCTAGGGGGCTACACCTTC
v_gene: TRBV11-2
j_gene: TRBJ1-2
abundance: -
d_gene: -

CDR3aa: CASSQRDGGDIQYF
CDR3nt: TGTGCCAGCAGCCAACGGGACGGAGGGGACATTCAGTACTTC
v_gene: TRBV3-1/TRBV3-2
j_gene: TRBJ2-4
abundance: -
d_gene: -

CDR3aa: CASSLQGATNEKLFF
CDR3nt: TGTGCCAGCAGCCTGCAGGGGGCGACTAATGAAAAACTGTTTTTT
v_gene: TRBV7-8
j_gene: TRBJ1-4
abundance: few
d_gene: TRBD1

CDR3aa: CASRDRVYEQYF
CDR3nt: TGTGCCAGCAGGGACAGAGTCTACGAGCAGTACTTC
v_gene: TRBV27
j_gene: TRBJ2-7
abundance: once
d_gene: -

CDR3aa: CASSQDTLNYGYTF
CDR3nt: TGTGCCAGCAGCCAAGACACATTAAACTATGGCTACACCTTC
v_gene: TRBV3-1/TRBV3-2
j_gene: TRBJ1-2
abundance: -
d_gene: -

CDR3aa: CASSFSSASYNEQFF
CDR3nt: TGTGCCAGCAGCTTTAGTAGCGCCTCCTACAATGAGCAGTTCTTC
v_gene: TRBV7-9
j_gene: TRBJ2-1
abundance: -
d_gene: -

CDR3aa: CASSIPGRGQPQHF
CDR3nt: TGTGCCAGTAGTATACCGGGAAGAGGGCAGCCCCAGCATTTT
v_gene: TRBV19
j_gene: TRBJ1-5
abundance: -
d_gene: -

CDR3aa: CASSRDRGRETQYF
CDR3nt: TGTGCCAGCAGTCGGGACAGGGGTAGAGAGACCCAGTACTTC
v_gene: TRBV2
j_gene: TRBJ2-5
abundance: -
d_gene: TRBD1

CDR3aa: CASSQLGGGAFNEQFF
CDR3nt: TGCGCCAGCAGCCAACTCGGGGGGGGAGCTTTCAATGAGCAGTTCTTC
v_gene: TRBV4-1
j_gene: TRBJ2-1
abundance: -
d_gene: TRBD2

CDR3aa: CAISAGGAVDTQYF
CDR3nt: TGTGCCATCAGTGCCGGGGGGGCCGTAGATACGCAGTATTTT
v_gene: TRBV10-3
j_gene: TRBJ2-3
abundance: -
d_gene: TRBD2

CDR3aa: CASSLIYTGQSNYGYTF
CDR3nt: TGTGCCAGCAGCTTAATATATACGGGACAGTCTAACTATGGCTACACCTTC
v_gene: TRBV13
j_gene: TRBJ1-2
abundance: -
d_gene: TRBD1

CDR3aa: CASSPKTQGPNQPQHF
CDR3nt: TGTGCCAGCAGTCCTAAAACACAGGGTCCGAATCAGCCCCAGCATTTT
v_gene: TRBV27
j_gene: TRBJ1-5
abundance: -
d_gene: -

CDR3aa: CASSEDPGSYGYTF
CDR3nt: TGTGCCAGCAGCGAAGACCCGGGAAGCTATGGCTACACCTTC
v_gene: TRBV7-2
j_gene: TRBJ1-2
abundance: -
d_gene: -

CDR3aa: CASSPTSGRRKNEQFF
CDR3nt: TGCGCCAGCAGCCCGACTAGCGGGAGGAGAAAAAATGAGCAGTTCTTC
v_gene: TRBV5-1
j_gene: TRBJ2-1
abundance: few
d_gene: TRBD2

CDR3aa: CASSLPRDRGNDNEQFF
CDR3nt: TGTGCCAGCAGTTTACCTCGGGACAGGGGAAATGACAATGAGCAGTTCTTC
v_gene: TRBV28
j_gene: TRBJ2-1
abundance: -
d_gene: TRBD1

CDR3aa: CASSLGGGREPDYNEQFF
CDR3nt: TGTGCCAGCAGCTTGGGCGGGGGGCGAGAGCCTGACTACAATGAGCAGTTCTTC
v_gene: TRBV5-4
j_gene: TRBJ2-1
abundance: -
d_gene: TRBD2

CDR3aa: CASSQDLGRDEKLFF
CDR3nt: TGCGCCAGCAGCCAAGACTTGGGGAGGGATGAAAAACTGTTTTTT
v_gene: TRBV4-3
j_gene: TRBJ1-4
abundance: -
d_gene: -

CDR3aa: CASSGDRDEQYF
CDR3nt: TGTGCCAGCAGCGGAGACAGGGACGAGCAGTACTTC
v_gene: TRBV7-9
j_gene: TRBJ2-7
abundance: few
d_gene: TRBD1

CDR3aa: CASSINPGLDEQFF
CDR3nt: TGCGCCAGCAGTATCAACCCGGGACTTGATGAGCAGTTCTTC
v_gene: TRBV10-1
j_gene: TRBJ2-1
abundance: -
d_gene: -

CDR3aa: CASGLSGMGYEQYF
CDR3nt: TGTGCTAGTGGTTTGTCGGGGATGGGGTACGAGCAGTACTTC
v_gene: TRBV12-5
j_gene: TRBJ2-7
abundance: -
d_gene: -

CDR3aa: CSVEFAVGAGGFSGVQFF
CDR3nt: TGCAGCGTTGAATTTGCTGTGGGAGCGGGAGGCTTTAGTGGGGTGCAGTTCTTC
v_gene: TRBV29-1
j_gene: TRBJ2-1
abundance: -
d_gene: TRBD2

CDR3aa: CASSLPLRISYEQYF
CDR3nt: TGTGCCAGCAGTTTACCACTCCGAATCTCCTACGAGCAGTACTTC
v_gene: TRBV28
j_gene: TRBJ2-7
abundance: -
d_gene: -

CDR3aa: CASSHGFGGGETQYF
CDR3nt: TGCGCCAGCAGCCACGGATTCGGGGGTGGTGAGACCCAGTACTTC
v_gene: TRBV4-1
j_gene: TRBJ2-5
abundance: -
d_gene: -

CDR3aa: CATSENPGTGKSYEQYF
CDR3nt: TGTGCCACCAGTGAGAACCCCGGGACAGGGAAATCCTACGAGCAGTACTTC
v_gene: TRBV24-1
j_gene: TRBJ2-7
abundance: -
d_gene: TRBD1

CDR3aa: CASSYSSGDPYEQYF
CDR3nt: TGTGCCAGCAGTTACTCGTCGGGGGACCCCTACGAGCAGTACTTC
v_gene: TRBV6-2/TRBV6-3
j_gene: TRBJ2-7
abundance: -
d_gene: -

CDR3aa: CASSTGTANEQYF
CDR3nt: TGTGCCAGCAGTACCGGGACAGCAAACGAGCAGTACTTC
v_gene: TRBV28
j_gene: TRBJ2-7
abundance: -
d_gene: TRBD1

CDR3aa: CASIRTSGGETQYF
CDR3nt: TGTGCCAGCATCCGAACTAGCGGGGGGGAGACCCAGTACTTC
v_gene: TRBV7-2
j_gene: TRBJ2-5
abundance: -
d_gene: TRBD2

CDR3aa: CASSQEGAGNTIYF
CDR3nt: TGCGCCAGCAGCCAAGAAGGAGCTGGAAACACCATATATTTT
v_gene: TRBV4-1
j_gene: TRBJ1-3
abundance: -
d_gene: -

CDR3aa: CASRAGLAGTDTQYF
CDR3nt: TGCGCCAGCAGGGCGGGACTAGCGGGGACAGATACGCAGTATTTT
v_gene: TRBV10-2
j_gene: TRBJ2-3
abundance: once
d_gene: TRBD2

CDR3aa: CSVAIGLDTEAFF
CDR3nt: TGCAGCGTTGCTATTGGGCTGGACACTGAAGCTTTCTTT
v_gene: TRBV29-1
j_gene: TRBJ1-1
abundance: -
d_gene: -

CDR3aa: CASSNRGLGVYEQYF
CDR3nt: TGTGCCAGCAGTAACAGGGGTTTGGGAGTATACGAGCAGTACTTC
v_gene: TRBV6-2/TRBV6-3
j_gene: TRBJ2-7
abundance: few
d_gene: TRBD1

CDR3aa: CASSLQPIQGYGQPQHF
CDR3nt: TGTGCCAGCAGTCTACAACCTATACAGGGGTATGGTCAGCCCCAGCATTTT
v_gene: TRBV2
j_gene: TRBJ1-5
abundance: -
d_gene: TRBD1

CDR3aa: CASSFGQGSQPQHF
CDR3nt: TGTGCCAGCAGCTTCGGACAGGGGAGTCAGCCCCAGCATTTT
v_gene: TRBV5-6
j_gene: TRBJ1-5
abundance: -
d_gene: TRBD1

CDR3aa: CASSLDRVSPGELFF
CDR3nt: TGTGCCAGCAGCTTGGACAGGGTGTCCCCCGGGGAGCTGTTTTTT
v_gene: TRBV5-5
j_gene: TRBJ2-2
abundance: -
d_gene: -

CDR3aa: CASSRSGLGNTIYF
CDR3nt: TGTGCCAGCAGTCGATCAGGCCTTGGAAACACCATATATTTT
v_gene: TRBV7-2
j_gene: TRBJ1-3
abundance: -
d_gene: -

CDR3aa: CASAQLAGGLEQYF
CDR3nt: TGTGCCAGCGCCCAGCTAGCGGGGGGACTCGAGCAGTACTTC
v_gene: TRBV6-5
j_gene: TRBJ2-7
abundance: -
d_gene: TRBD2

CDR3aa: CASSLETSRPYNEQFF
CDR3nt: TGTGCCAGCAGTCTGGAGACTAGCAGACCTTACAATGAGCAGTTCTTC
v_gene: TRBV6-6
j_gene: TRBJ2-1
abundance: -
d_gene: TRBD2

CDR3aa: CASSFSGAMPEAFF
CDR3nt: TGTGCCAGCAGCTTCTCTGGGGCGATGCCTGAAGCTTTCTTT
v_gene: TRBV7-2
j_gene: TRBJ1-1
abundance: -
d_gene: -